These 4 T cell receptor beta chains came from one sample sequenced in a study of technical replicates of blood from a handful of donors. The assay was immunoSEQ multiplex PCR, and TCRdb's table has in-frame clones only and misses some. Here the sample spans tens of thousands of clones, nearly 97% being singletons. Sample: T cells isolated from PBMCs. The receptor source for this set is a human donor in good health.

The chain couples TRBV25-1 to TRBJ1-2; the match to TRBD1 covers 7 bases. This CDR3 is built from 13 residues. CDR1 is MGHDK and CDR2 is SYGVNS in the germline V gene. V lost 4 bases to trimming and J lost 8 bases; unmatched junction nucleotides: 7. The CDR3 loop reads CASSGTGLEGYTF. Written as DNA, the CDR3 is TGTGCCAGCAGTGGGACAGGACTTGAGGGCTACACCTTC.

This clone was detected once. V usage is TRBV19 and J usage is TRBJ1-1; the D gene is possibly TRBD1 (5 bases). The CDR3 has 15 residues. Deletions cut 3 bases from V and 3 bases from J, with 14 bases between. Germline CDR1 LNHDA, CDR2 SQIVND (reference sequence). The CDR3 reads CASSIFQRGDTEAFF. For the CDR3, the DNA is TGTGCCAGTAGTATCTTCCAAAGGGGTGACACTGAAGCTTTCTTT.

The rearrangement joins TRBV9 to TRBJ2-3; TRBD1 matches 9 bases. This CDR3 is 17 amino acids long. V trimming: 2 bases; J trimming: 3 bases; junction bases outside the gene matches: 10. Looked up from germline, CDR1 is SGDLS and CDR2 is YYNGEE. CDR3 residues: CASSVGQGLSGTDTQYF. The CDR3 bases are TGTGCCAGCAGCGTGGGACAGGGTCTGTCGGGAACAGATACGCAGTATTTT.

The chain has TRBV5-4 and TRBJ1-1, with 10 bases lining up with TRBD1. The J segment lost 0 bases and the V segment lost 5 bases, leaving 4 bases of the junction unmatched. This CDR3 is 15 amino acids long. Germline-derived CDR1 and CDR2 are SGHNT and YYREEE (reference sequence). CDR3 coding DNA: TGTGCCAGCAGTACGGGACAGGGGATGAACACTGAAGCTTTCTTT. Its translation is CASSTGQGMNTEAFF.